A single sample is the source of the 3 T cell receptor beta chains below, sequenced in a study of cytomegalovirus exposure and HLA in healthy donors. With 60 Vbeta and 13 Jbeta primers, the PCR was carried out. Using immunoSEQ multiplex PCR, the repertoire was profiled, and TCRdb retains in-frame clones only, with some absent. The sample holds 100,000 or so clones; 60% to 80% are singletons and the top ten take roughly 3.2%. The sample comprised PBMCs. These receptors all come from a young man in good health and CMV-seronegative.

As for this clone: Other DNA sequences in the sample encode the same CDR3. The chain combines TRBV15 with TRBJ1-3; 8 nucleotides align to TRBD1. The CDR3 is made up of 15 amino acids. J gave up 2 bases and V 0 bases, and 0 bases lay outside the gene matches. CDR1 is LNHNV, CDR2 YYDKDF, per germline (reference sequence). This chain's CDR3 is CATSRDRGPGNTIYF. In nucleotides, the CDR3 is TGTGCCACCAGCAGAGACAGGGGGCCTGGAAACACCATATATTTT. The full variable domain, rest sourced from reference TRBV15 and TRBJ1-3, is DAMVIQNPRYQVTQFGKPVTLSCSQTLNHNVMYWYQQKSSQAPKLLFHYYDKDFNNEADTPDNFQSRRPNTSFCFLDIRSPGLGDTAMYLCATSRDRGPGNTIYFGEGSWLTVV.

In its sample, this clone was seen a few times. This chain uses TRBV6-5 with TRBJ1-2; D is unresolved. The CDR3 runs to 11 residues. Germline V gives CDR1 MNHEY, CDR2 SVGAGI. Trimming stripped 8 bases from V and 3 bases from J, with 7 bases between. The CDR3 bases are TGTGCCAGCGGAGGCGACTATGGCTACACCTTC. Its translation is CASGGDYGYTF.

V and J are TRBV7-9 and TRBJ2-3, with a tentative D call TRBD2 (6 bases). Between the trimmed V and J ends, which lost 2 bases and 2 bases, there was a span of 11 bases. Germline-derived CDR1 and CDR2 are SEHNR and FQNEAQ (reference sequence). This CDR3 region has 15 residues. As DNA, the CDR3 is TGTGCCAGCAGCTTAAGTAGCGGACCCACAGATACGCAGTATTTT. Amino acids: CASSLSSGPTDTQYF.